This T cell receptor (beta chain) emerged from a study of graft-versus-host responses after intestinal transplantation. Turning to the study itself: Recipients were given multivisceral, liver-intestinal, or isolated intestinal transplants. Broader study findings: Allografts of one patient group, those with graft-donor T cell macrochimerism, had high graft-versus-host to host-versus-graft clonal ratios.

Turning to this clone: The antigen is unknown.

The method was immunoSEQ multiplex PCR; TCRdb's version includes in-frame clones alone and lacks a portion of them. The sample has 24,000 or so clones, roughly 85% seen once. The trim removed 5 bases at V and 3 bases at J, leaving 2 bases unmatched. CDR1 SGHTA and CDR2 FQGTGA come from the germline V gene. The CDR3 is made up of 14 amino acids. The sequencing here drew on PBMCs, taken approximately four weeks after intestinal transplant. The sequence came from a human patient who received an intestinal transplant, so some T cells may come from the graft donor. The chain carries TRBV7-3 and TRBJ2-1, with TRBD2 matching 9 bases. CDR3 sequence reads: CASSAAGGYNEQFF. The CDR3 nucleotides are TGTGCCAGCAGCGCAGCGGGAGGCTACAATGAGCAGTTCTTC.